The 19 T cell receptor beta chains in this list originate from one sample, sequenced in a study of T cell responses to AZD1222 COVID-19 vaccine. Clones were read by immunoSEQ multiplex PCR, and TCRdb kept only the in-frame ones, dropping some. The data hold 200,000 or so clones, with around 92% observed a single time. Sequenced here: peripheral blood, sampled on day 0 of AZD1222 vaccination. These receptors were taken from an adult in good health.

The J gene is TRBJ2-3, the V gene TRBV11-2; 8 bases align to TRBD2. CDR3 size: 18 residues. Per the germline V gene, CDR1 is SGHAT and CDR2 is FQNNGV. V trimming: 2 bases; J trimming: 7 bases; junction bases outside the gene matches: 17. As DNA, the CDR3 is TGTGCCAGCAGCTTAATCCAGAATCTAGCGGGTTTAGGGTATACGCAGTATTTT. Protein: CASSLIQNLAGLGYTQYF. Based on the CDR3 plus reference TRBV11-2 and TRBJ2-3, the full variable domain is EAGVAQSPRYKIIEKRQSVAFWCNPISGHATLYWYQQILGQGPKLLIQFQNNGVVDDSQLPKDRFSAERLKGVDSTLKIQPAKLEDSAVYLCASSLIQNLAGLGYTQYFGPGTRLTVL.

This sequence joins TRBV7-3 and TRBJ1-4; no definite D call. Trimming left V 2 bases short and J 8 bases short, with 9 bases between. There are 13 residues in the CDR3. Per the germline V gene, CDR1 is SGHTA and CDR2 is FQGTGA. The CDR3 loop reads CASSLLLGEKLFF. The CDR3 nucleotides read TGTGCCAGCAGCTTACTTCTTGGGGAAAAACTGTTTTTT.

CDR3 sequence: CASRVSGRTSGANVLTF. The DNA of the CDR3 is TGTGCCAGCAGGGTTAGCGGGAGGACTTCTGGGGCCAACGTCCTGACTTTC. The chain couples TRBV2 to TRBJ2-6; the match to TRBD2 covers 10 bases. Per the germline V gene, CDR1 is SNHLY and CDR2 is FYNNEI. The V gene end was trimmed by 6 bases and the J gene end by 1 base; junction bases not matched to a gene: 6. CDR3 length equals 17 residues.

The chain joins TRBV21-1 to TRBJ1-1. TRBV21-1 is recorded as a pseudogene. The CDR3 runs 16 residues. The DNA of the CDR3 is TGTGCCAGCAGCAAAGGGACGAGGGAGATGAACACTGAAGCTTTCTTT. This gives the protein CASSKGTREMNTEAFF.

The rearrangement joins TRBV6-4 to TRBJ1-1, with D unclear. Trimming stripped 5 bases from V and 1 base from J, with 8 bases between. This CDR3 region has 13 residues. In germline, CDR1 is MRHNA, CDR2 SNTAGT. Here the CDR3 DNA reads TGTGCCAGCAGTTTCGGGCAGAACACTGAAGCTTTCTTT. This gives the protein CASSFGQNTEAFF.

The rearrangement links TRBV9 to TRBJ2-7, with 11 bases matching TRBD2. Germline CDR1 reads SGDLS; CDR2 reads YYNGEE. With 3 bases clipped from V and 3 bases from J, the junction kept 5 bases outside the gene matches. This CDR3 contains 15 residues. The CDR3: CASSATSGSLYEQYF. The DNA of the CDR3 is TGTGCCAGCAGCGCAACTAGCGGGAGTCTCTACGAGCAGTACTTC.

This CDR3 is CASSNWDREQYF. CDR3 in DNA: TGTGCCAGCAGTAACTGGGACCGCGAGCAGTACTTC. The V gene is TRBV6-4, the J gene TRBJ2-7; D could derive from TRBD1 or TRBD2 (5 bases each). Trimming pared 5 bases from V and 6 bases from J, leaving 11 bases between. The CDR3 is 12 residues long. In germline, CDR1 is MRHNA, CDR2 SNTAGT.

The CDR3 DNA reads TGTGCCAGCAGCTCAATATCGGGGGCCCTCTACGAGCAGTACTTC. Protein: CASSSISGALYEQYF. The chain uses TRBV7-9 and TRBJ2-7; D tentatively reads TRBD1 or TRBD2 (6 bases each). CDR3 length: 15 residues. Germline assignment: CDR1 SEHNR and CDR2 FQNEAQ (reference sequence). Trimming cost V 4 bases and J 3 bases, with 16 bases left between them.

This clone was observed once. The V gene is TRBV27, the J gene TRBJ1-1, with D unresolved. CDR1 MNHEY and CDR2 SMNVEV come from the germline V gene (reference sequence). The CDR3 contains 13 residues. The V gene lost 2 bases and the J gene lost 3 bases, with 7 bases spanning the gap. CDR3 nucleotides: TGTGCCAGCAGTTTAAAGGAGCACACTGAAGCTTTCTTT. Amino acid sequence: CASSLKEHTEAFF.

The chain recombines TRBV5-1 with TRBJ2-7; 8 nucleotides line up with TRBD1. J was trimmed by 0 bases and V by 4 bases; bases with no gene match: 6. This CDR3 comprises 15 residues. Germline values: CDR1 SGHRS, CDR2 YFSETQ. The CDR3 DNA is TGCGCCAGCAGCATTCCGGGACAGGCCTCCTACGAGCAGTACTTC. Protein: CASSIPGQASYEQYF.

V gene TRBV29-1 combines with J gene TRBJ1-1; D possibly corresponds to TRBD1 (6 bases). From germline, CDR1 is SQVTM and CDR2 ANQGSEA. V was cut by 8 bases and J by 4 bases, with 14 bases left in between. This CDR3 has 12 residues. The CDR3 DNA reads TGCAGCATAGACCGGGACACCACTGAAGCTTTCTTT. It yields the protein CSIDRDTTEAFF.

The chain has TRBV28 and TRBJ1-3, with 8 bases lining up with TRBD1. V was clipped by 4 bases and J by 0 bases; unmatched bases: 5. Germline lookup yields CDR1 MDHEN and CDR2 SYDVKM. This CDR3 is built from 16 residues. Here the CDR3 DNA reads TGTGCCAGCAGTTCCCGGGACAGGTTCTCTGGAAACACCATATATTTT. Amino acid sequence: CASSSRDRFSGNTIYF. The full variable domain, its missing parts supplied by reference TRBV28 and TRBJ1-3, is DVKVTQSSRYLVKRTGEKVFLECVQDMDHENMFWYRQDPGLGLRLIYFSYDVKMKEKGDIPEGYSVSREKKERFSLILESASTNQTSMYLCASSSRDRFSGNTIYFGEGSWLTVV.

The genes are TRBV9 and TRBJ2-5, with D perhaps TRBD2 (7 bases). In germline, CDR1 is SGDLS, CDR2 YYNGEE. This CDR3 comprises 17 residues. With 0 bases removed from V and 2 bases from J, the gap between germline ends came to 17 bases. In nucleotides, the CDR3 is TGTGCCAGCAGCGTAGGACTTACGGGGGGCTCGCAAGAGACCCAGTACTTC. This encodes CASSVGLTGGSQETQYF.

In DNA form, the CDR3 reads TGCAGCGTCCCAAGCCAGGGGGTAGCTAGTGGCTACACCTTC. Its protein is CSVPSQGVASGYTF. The V and J genes are TRBV29-1 and TRBJ1-2; 7 positions agree with TRBD1. Trimming at V came to 6 bases and at J to 7 bases, leaving 14 bases not matched to a gene. Germline V gene sequence: CDR1 SQVTM, CDR2 ANQGSEA. The CDR3 runs 14 residues.

The V call is TRBV6-5, the J call TRBJ1-5; D gene uncertain. Germline values: CDR1 MNHEY, CDR2 SVGAGI. CDR3 size: 14 residues. V dropped 7 bases and J dropped 3 bases, with 13 bases sitting between them. The CDR3 is CASKWGPDNQPQHF. Here the CDR3 DNA reads TGTGCCAGCAAATGGGGTCCAGACAATCAGCCCCAGCATTTT.

The gene calls are TRBV11-2 and TRBJ1-6; no firm D call. This CDR3 has 18 amino acids. Germline CDR1 reads SGHAT; CDR2 reads FQNNGV. Trimming took off 1 base at V and 0 bases at J, with 13 bases between the two ends. The CDR3 protein is CASSLALEGSSYNSPLHF. The CDR3 bases are TGTGCCAGCAGCTTAGCGCTTGAAGGAAGCTCCTATAATTCACCCCTCCACTTT.

V and J are TRBV12-3 or TRBV12-4 and TRBJ2-1; D might be TRBD1 (6 bases). The V end lost 7 bases, the J end lost 9 bases, and 16 bases lay between the germline ends. The CDR3 has 13 amino acids. This CDR3 is CASNPQGPPEQFF. As DNA, the CDR3 is TGTGCCAGCAACCCACAGGGCCCTCCTGAGCAGTTCTTC.

The gene calls are TRBV2 and TRBJ2-3; 9 nucleotides match TRBD2. V shed 2 bases and J 7 bases; nucleotides not matched to a gene: 16. The CDR3 is made up of 18 amino acids. Germline V gene data show CDR1 as SNHLY and CDR2 as FYNNEI. In nucleotides, the CDR3 is TGTGCCAGCAGTGAAAGATTAGCGGGAGAGCGATGGGTGTATACGCAGTATTTT. Its protein product is CASSERLAGERWVYTQYF.

This chain uses TRBV5-4 with TRBJ1-2; a weak D match, TRBD1 (5 bases). CDR1 is SGHNT and CDR2 is YYREEE in the germline V gene (reference sequence). V lost 2 bases and J 6 bases, leaving 14 bases between the germline ends. This CDR3 is built from 14 residues. CDR3 sequence reads: CASSFSAGLDGYTF. The CDR3 DNA sequence: TGTGCCAGCAGCTTTTCGGCAGGGTTGGATGGCTACACCTTC.